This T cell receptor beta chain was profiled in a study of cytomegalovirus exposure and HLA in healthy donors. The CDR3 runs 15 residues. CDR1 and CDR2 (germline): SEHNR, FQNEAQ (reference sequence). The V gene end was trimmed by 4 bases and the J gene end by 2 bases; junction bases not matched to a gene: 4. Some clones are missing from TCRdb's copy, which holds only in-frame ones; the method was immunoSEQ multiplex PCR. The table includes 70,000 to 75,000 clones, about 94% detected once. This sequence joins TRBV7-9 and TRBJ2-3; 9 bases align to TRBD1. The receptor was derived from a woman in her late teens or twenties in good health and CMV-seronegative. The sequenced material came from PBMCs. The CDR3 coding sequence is TGTGCCAGCAGCTCCCGGGACAGGGCCACAGATACGCAGTATTTT. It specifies CASSSRDRATDTQYF.